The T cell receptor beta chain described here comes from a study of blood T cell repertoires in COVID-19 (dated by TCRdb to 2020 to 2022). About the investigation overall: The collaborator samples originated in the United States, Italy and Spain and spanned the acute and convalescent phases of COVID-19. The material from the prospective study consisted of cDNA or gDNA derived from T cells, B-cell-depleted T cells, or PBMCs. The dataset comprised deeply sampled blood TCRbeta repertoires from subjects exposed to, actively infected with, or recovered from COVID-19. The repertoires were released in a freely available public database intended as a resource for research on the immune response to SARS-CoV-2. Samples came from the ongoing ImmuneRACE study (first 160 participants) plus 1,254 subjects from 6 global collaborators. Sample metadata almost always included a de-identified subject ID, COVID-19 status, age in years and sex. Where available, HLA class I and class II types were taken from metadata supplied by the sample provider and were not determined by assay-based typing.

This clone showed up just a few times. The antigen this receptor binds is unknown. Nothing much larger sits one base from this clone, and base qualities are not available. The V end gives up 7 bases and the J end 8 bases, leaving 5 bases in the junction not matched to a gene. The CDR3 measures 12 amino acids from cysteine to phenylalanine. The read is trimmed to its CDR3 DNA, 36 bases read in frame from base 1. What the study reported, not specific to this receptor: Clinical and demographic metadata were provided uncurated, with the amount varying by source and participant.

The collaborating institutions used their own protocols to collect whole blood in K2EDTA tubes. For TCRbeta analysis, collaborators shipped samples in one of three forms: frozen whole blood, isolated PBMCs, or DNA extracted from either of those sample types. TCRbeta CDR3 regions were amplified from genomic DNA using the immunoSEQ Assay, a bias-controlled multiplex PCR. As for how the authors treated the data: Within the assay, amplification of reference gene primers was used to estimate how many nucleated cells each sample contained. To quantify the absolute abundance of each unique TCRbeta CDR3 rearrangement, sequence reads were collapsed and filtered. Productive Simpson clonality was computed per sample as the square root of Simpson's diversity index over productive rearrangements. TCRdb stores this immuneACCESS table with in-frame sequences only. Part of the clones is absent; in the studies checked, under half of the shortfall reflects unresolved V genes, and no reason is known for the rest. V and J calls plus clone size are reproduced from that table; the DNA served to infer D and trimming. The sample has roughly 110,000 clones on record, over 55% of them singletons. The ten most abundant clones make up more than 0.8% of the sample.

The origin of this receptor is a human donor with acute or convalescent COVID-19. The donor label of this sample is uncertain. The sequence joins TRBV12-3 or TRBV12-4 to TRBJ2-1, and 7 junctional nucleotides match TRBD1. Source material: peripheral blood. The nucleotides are TGTGCCAGCAACCAGGGACAGTATGAGCAGTTCTTC. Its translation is CASNQGQYEQFF.